The clone carrying this T cell receptor beta chain was observed at least ten times. Its matching antigen is unknown. This entry is derived from a study of T cells in Graves' hyperthyroidism and ophthalmopathy. About the research overall: Peripheral blood was obtained at initial diagnosis, preceding any treatment. Findings of the study overall: Within blood appeared most thyroid clonotypes that had expanded above 0.001. Ophthalmopathy and stable hyperthyroidism were told apart by a 13 V-J model.

Out of approximately 9.9 ml of fresh peripheral blood came the PBMCs. TCR beta CDR3 regions were amplified from RNA transcripts. The TCR CDR3 was amplified in a first-round RT-PCR using the HTBI primer set. TCRdb reanalysed the multiplex PCR reads using MiXCR and keeps one entry per CDR3 protein. The sample has 600,000 to 800,000 distinct CDR3 sequences, around a third seen once. Germline CDR1 LGHNA, CDR2 YSLEER. The CDR3 loop spans 15 amino acids. Trimming left V 4 bases short and J 7 bases short, with 14 bases between. This clonotype originated in a woman aged 40-49 years with Graves' hyperthyroidism. This rearrangement joins TRBV4-3 to TRBJ1-6; D perhaps matches TRBD1 (5 bases). The material sequenced was blood. In nucleotides, the CDR3 is TGCGCCAGCAGCCGTACCAGGGTGGAAAATTCACCCCTCCACTTT. Protein product: CASSRTRVENSPLHF.